These 3 T cell receptor beta chains came from one sample sequenced in a study of shared clonotypes between healthy human individuals. TCRdb's table, derived via immunoSEQ multiplex PCR, lists solely in-frame clones and lacks some. The profile shows around 2,100,000 clones, about 95% of them singletons. CD8 cells regarded as naive lacked CD45RO, were positively chosen for CCR7, and omitted terminally differentiated effector memory CD45RA+ cells. The sequencing sample was made of naive CD8+ T cells sorted from blood. The receptor set was obtained from a man aged 18-30 years in good health.

A word on this clone: In the same sample, other DNA sequences code for this CDR3. In nucleotides, the CDR3 is TGTGCCAGCAGCTTGGAACTAGCGGGGACAGATACGCAGTATTTT. It yields the protein CASSLELAGTDTQYF. The V and J genes are TRBV5-6 and TRBJ2-3; TRBD2 agrees at 10 bases. Germline V gene sequence: CDR1 SGHDT, CDR2 YYEEEE. The CDR3 has 15 amino acids. With 0 bases clipped from V and 3 bases from J, the junction kept 1 base outside the gene matches.

CDR3 sequence (DNA): TGTGCCAGCAGCTTCCCGTCTGGTCGGGCAGATACGCAGTATTTT. Protein product: CASSFPSGRADTQYF. The chain uses TRBV11-2 and TRBJ2-3; no reliable D call. Trimming cost V 3 bases and J 4 bases, with 14 bases left between them. The germline V gene encodes CDR1 SGHAT and CDR2 FQNNGV. The CDR3 sequence is 15 residues long. Looking up the rest from reference TRBV11-2 and TRBJ2-3 gives the full variable domain: EAGVAQSPRYKIIEKRQSVAFWCNPISGHATLYWYQQILGQGPKLLIQFQNNGVVDDSQLPKDRFSAERLKGVDSTLKIQPAKLEDSAVYLCASSFPSGRADTQYFGPGTRLTVL.

The chain is built from TRBV4-1 and TRBJ2-3; 11 nucleotides match TRBD1. The CDR3 is 18 residues long. Germline-derived CDR1 and CDR2 are MGHRA and YSYEKL. Trimming cost V 3 bases and J 2 bases; bases outside gene matches: 10. The CDR3 sequence is CASSQGPGQGADTDTQYF. As DNA, the CDR3 is TGCGCCAGCAGCCAGGGCCCCGGACAGGGGGCCGACACAGATACGCAGTATTTT.